Below are 20 T cell receptor beta chains sequenced from a single sample in a study of cytomegalovirus exposure and HLA in healthy donors. The PCR was carried out with 60 Vbeta primers and 13 Jbeta primers. TCRdb keeps only in-frame clones here, not all; method: immunoSEQ multiplex PCR. This repertoire shows about 140,000 clones, about 80% found once; its top ten account for 1.5% to 2%. Sequences were obtained from PBMCs. These receptors came from a woman between 40 and 50 years old in good health and CMV-seronegative.

V is TRBV2 and J is TRBJ2-7, with TRBD2 matching over 7 bases. J lost 5 bases, V lost 3 bases, and 7 bases had no gene match. The CDR3 runs 14 residues. Germline V lookup: CDR1 SNHLY, CDR2 FYNNEI. DNA for the CDR3: TGTGCCAGCAGTGACGGCGGGAGCTTCAACGAGCAGTACTTC. This codes for CASSDGGSFNEQYF.

The CDR3 DNA follows: TGTGCCAGCAGCAGCGGGACGGCACAGCCCCAGCATTTT. Amino acids: CASSSGTAQPQHF. The rearrangement links TRBV7-2 to TRBJ1-5; weak D call: TRBD1 (5 bases). This CDR3 has 13 residues. CDR1 is SGHTA, CDR2 FQGNSA, per germline. Trimming took off 5 bases at V and 7 bases at J, with 12 bases between the two ends.

V gene TRBV19 combines with J gene TRBJ1-5; tentatively, D is TRBD1 (5 bases). The V end lost 5 bases, the J end lost 4 bases, and 15 bases lay between the germline ends. The CDR3 extends over 15 amino acids. Looked up from germline, CDR1 is LNHDA and CDR2 is SQIVND (reference sequence). CDR3 coding DNA: TGTGCCAGTAGTGCGGGACCCGGATTTAATCAGCCCCAGCATTTT. This translates into CASSAGPGFNQPQHF. Full variable domain (rest looked up from reference TRBV19 and TRBJ1-5): DGGITQSPKYLFRKEGQNVTLSCEQNLNHDAMYWYRQDPGQGLRLIYYSQIVNDFQKGDIAEGYSVSREKKESFPLTVTSAQKNPTAFYLCASSAGPGFNQPQHFGDGTRLSIL.

This rearrangement joins TRBV2 to TRBJ1-1; tentative D call: TRBD1 (6 bases). Trimming pared 8 bases from V and 0 bases from J, leaving 13 bases between. Germline assignment: CDR1 SNHLY and CDR2 FYNNEI. The CDR3 has 14 amino acids. The CDR3 region is CASLDRTMNTEAFF. CDR3 DNA: TGTGCCAGCCTTGACAGGACCATGAACACTGAAGCTTTCTTT. The full variable domain, its missing parts supplied by reference TRBV2 and TRBJ1-1, is EPEVTQTPSHQVTQMGQEVILRCVPISNHLYFYWYRQILGQKVEFLVSFYNNEISEKSEIFDDQFSVERPDGSNFTLKIRSTKLEDSAMYFCASLDRTMNTEAFFGQGTRLTVV.

The V and J genes are TRBV4-2 and TRBJ2-5; D is unresolved. Germline CDR1 and CDR2: LGHNA and YNFKEQ. The length of the CDR3 is 13 residues. Trimming shortened V by 5 bases and J by 3 bases, and 10 bases separated the two germline ends. CDR3 DNA: TGTGCCAGCAGCAACAAGAAAGAAGAGACCCAGTACTTC. Translating gives CASSNKKEETQYF.

The J gene is TRBJ2-7, the V gene TRBV7-6; TRBD1 matches at 9 bases. V dropped 4 bases and J dropped 9; count of bases not matched to a gene: 10. The CDR3 extends over 14 amino acids. CDR1 is SGHVS and CDR2 is FNYEAQ in the germline V gene. The CDR3: CASSSTGTGFAQYF. In nucleotides, the CDR3 is TGTGCCAGCAGCTCTACCGGGACAGGGTTTGCGCAGTACTTC.

The V call is TRBV4-2, the J call TRBJ2-7, with 7 bases lining up with TRBD2. The CDR3 contains 16 residues. Unmatched junction bases numbered 8, after V lost 3 bases and J lost 0 bases. From germline, CDR1 is LGHNA and CDR2 YNFKEQ. CDR3 sequence: CASSQGRALSSYEQYF. CDR3 sequence (DNA): TGTGCCAGCAGCCAGGGGAGGGCCCTTAGCTCCTACGAGCAGTACTTC.

The gene calls are TRBV6-5 and TRBJ2-1, with 10 bases lining up with TRBD2. CDR3 length: 16 amino acids. Losses at the gene ends were 0 bases for V and 5 bases for J; bases not matched to a gene: 4. Germline V lookup: CDR1 MNHEY, CDR2 SVGAGI. The CDR3 DNA sequence: TGTGCCAGCAGTTACTCGCCTAGCGGGAGTGACAATGAGCAGTTCTTC. Translation gives CASSYSPSGSDNEQFF.

The V and J genes are TRBV6-1 and TRBJ2-5; D remains unclear. TRBJ2-7 matches the DNA end more closely, so the J call is doubtful. The CDR3 totals 15 residues. Per germline, CDR1 MNHNS and CDR2 SASEGT. The CDR3 DNA reads as TGTGCCAGCAGTGAAACACCGGGTGCTCCCTACGAGCAGTACTTC. Amino acids: CASSETPGAPYEQYF.

The chain is built from TRBV4-3 and TRBJ1-4; unclear D gene. V was cut by 3 bases and J by 0 bases, with 17 bases left in between. The CDR3 is 18 residues long. Germline-derived CDR1 and CDR2 are LGHNA and YSLEER. CDR3 sequence reads: CASSQGRERFATNEKLFF. The CDR3 DNA follows: TGCGCCAGCAGCCAGGGCCGGGAGAGGTTTGCAACTAATGAAAAACTGTTTTTT.

The chain employs TRBV6-6 and TRBJ2-3, with D uncertain. Germline V gives CDR1 MNHNY, CDR2 SVGAGI (reference sequence). This CDR3 has 14 amino acids. The ends were cut back, 0 bases at V and 0 bases at J, with 4 bases in the middle. The CDR3 protein is CASSYSSSTDTQYF. The CDR3 DNA reads as TGTGCCAGCAGTTACTCGAGCAGCACAGATACGCAGTATTTT.

The rearrangement joins TRBV13 to TRBJ2-7; no firm D call. There are 11 residues in the CDR3. CDR1 and CDR2 from the germline V gene are PRHDT and FYEKMQ (reference sequence). Trimming pared 4 bases from V and 3 bases from J, leaving 4 bases between. The CDR3 nucleotides are TGTGCCAGCAGCTCCTACTACGAGCAGTACTTC. This encodes CASSSYYEQYF.

The J gene is TRBJ1-2, the V gene TRBV28; D gene ambiguous. The CDR3 runs 13 residues. Trimming removed 7 bases from V and 5 bases from J, with 14 bases in between. Germline V gives CDR1 MDHEN, CDR2 SYDVKM. For the CDR3, the DNA is TGTGCCAGCAATGGGGAGATTGTTTATGGCTACACCTTC. It encodes CASNGEIVYGYTF.

The chain links TRBV10-3 to TRBJ2-7, with TRBD1 matching 8 bases. CDR1 ENHRY and CDR2 SYGVKD come from the germline V gene. J lost 2 bases, V lost 8 bases, and 8 bases had no gene match. CDR3 length equals 14 residues. CDR3: CAIAEGQGPYEQYF. The CDR3 nucleotides read TGTGCCATCGCAGAAGGACAGGGTCCCTACGAGCAGTACTTC.

V and J are TRBV28 and TRBJ2-1; TRBD2 matches at 16 bases. This CDR3 is 17 amino acids long. After removal of 4 bases from V and 9 bases from J, the junction contained 9 bases not matched to a gene. Germline assignment: CDR1 MDHEN and CDR2 SYDVKM. CDR3 DNA sequence: TGTGCCAGCAGTTCCTATGGGACTAGCGGGAGGGGCATTGAGCAGTTCTTC. Amino acid sequence: CASSSYGTSGRGIEQFF.

V and J are TRBV7-6 and TRBJ1-6; D ambiguous. Germline V gene lookup returns CDR1 SGHVS and CDR2 FNYEAQ. Trimming pared 0 bases from V and 13 bases from J, leaving 10 bases between. CDR3 length equals 13 residues. CDR3 nucleotides: TGTGCCAGCAGCTTAGCGAGAGGTCGGCCCCTCCACTTT. Amino acid sequence: CASSLARGRPLHF.

The J gene is TRBJ2-1, the V gene TRBV29-1; 14 bases fit TRBD2. The CDR3 runs to 16 residues. Germline CDR1 is SQVTM and CDR2 is ANQGSEA. J lost 5 bases, V lost 7 bases, and 10 bases had no gene match. The DNA for the CDR3 is TGCAGCGGAGGACTAGCGGGAGGTGCCCATCACAATGAGCAGTTCTTC. Its translation is CSGGLAGGAHHNEQFF.

The chain has TRBV13 and TRBJ1-6, with a possible D match to TRBD1 (6 bases). Germline V lookup: CDR1 PRHDT, CDR2 FYEKMQ (reference sequence). The V end lost 2 bases, the J end lost 11 bases, and 13 bases lay between the germline ends. The CDR3 sequence is 14 residues long. The CDR3 region is CASSLRGGGAPLHF. The CDR3 DNA is TGTGCCAGCAGCTTAAGAGGAGGGGGGGCACCCCTCCACTTT.

This clone appeared a single time. The V call is TRBV30, the J call TRBJ1-2, with 9 bases aligning to TRBD1. The CDR3 has 14 amino acids. V dropped 4 bases and J dropped 4; count of bases not matched to a gene: 7. Germline CDR1 and CDR2: GTSNPN and SVGIG (reference sequence). Here the CDR3 reads CAWIQGALGYGYTF. The DNA of the CDR3 is TGTGCCTGGATACAGGGGGCGCTTGGCTATGGCTACACCTTC.

The gene calls are TRBV9 and TRBJ1-3; D is perhaps TRBD1 (5 bases). Germline values: CDR1 SGDLS, CDR2 YYNGEE. V lost 1 base and J lost 4, with 9 bases in between. The CDR3 extends over 14 amino acids. The CDR3 loop reads CASSVSGGGNTIYF. CDR3 coding DNA: TGTGCCAGCAGCGTATCCGGGGGAGGAAACACCATATATTTT. Full variable domain (outside the CDR3, taken from reference TRBV9 and TRBJ1-3): DSGVTQTPKHLITATGQRVTLRCSPRSGDLSVYWYQQSLDQGLQFLIQYYNGEERAKGNILERFSAQQFPDLHSELNLSSLELGDSALYFCASSVSGGGNTIYFGEGSWLTVV.